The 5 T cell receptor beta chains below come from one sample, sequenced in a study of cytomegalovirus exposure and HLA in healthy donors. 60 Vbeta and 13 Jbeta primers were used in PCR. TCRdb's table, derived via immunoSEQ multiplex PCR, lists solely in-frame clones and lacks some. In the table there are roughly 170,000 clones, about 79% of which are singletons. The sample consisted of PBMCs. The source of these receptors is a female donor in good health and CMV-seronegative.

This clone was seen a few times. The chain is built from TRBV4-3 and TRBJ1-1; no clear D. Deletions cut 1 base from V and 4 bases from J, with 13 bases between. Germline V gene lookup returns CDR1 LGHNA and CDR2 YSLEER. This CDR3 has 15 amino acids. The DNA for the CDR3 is TGCGCCAGCAGCCAAGTCGGCGCCCGGGTCACTGAAGCTTTCTTT. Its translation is CASSQVGARVTEAFF.

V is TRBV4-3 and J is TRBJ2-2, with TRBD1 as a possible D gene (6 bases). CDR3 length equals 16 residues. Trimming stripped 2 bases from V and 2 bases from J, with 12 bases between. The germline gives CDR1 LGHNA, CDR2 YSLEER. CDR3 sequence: CASSQPGTYNTGELFF. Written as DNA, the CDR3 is TGCGCCAGCAGCCAACCCGGGACATATAACACCGGGGAGCTGTTTTTT.

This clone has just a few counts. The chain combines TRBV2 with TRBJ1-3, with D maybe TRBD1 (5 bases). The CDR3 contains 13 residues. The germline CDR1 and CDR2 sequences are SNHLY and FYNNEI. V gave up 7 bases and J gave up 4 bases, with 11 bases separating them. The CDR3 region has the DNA TGTGCCAGCACCGGACATACGGGAAACACCATATATTTT. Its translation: CASTGHTGNTIYF.

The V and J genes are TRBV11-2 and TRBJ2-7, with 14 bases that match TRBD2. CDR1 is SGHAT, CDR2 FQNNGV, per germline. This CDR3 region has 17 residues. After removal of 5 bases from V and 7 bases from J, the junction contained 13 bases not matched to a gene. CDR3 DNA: TGTGCCAGCAGCCCCGGACTAGCGGGAGGTGCTTCAGGGGAGCAGTACTTC. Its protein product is CASSPGLAGGASGEQYF.

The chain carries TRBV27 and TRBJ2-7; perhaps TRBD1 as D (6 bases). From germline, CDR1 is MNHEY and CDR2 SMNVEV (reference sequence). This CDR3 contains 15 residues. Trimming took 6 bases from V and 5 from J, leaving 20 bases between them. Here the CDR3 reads CASSRPRGLAHEQYF. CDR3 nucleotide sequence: TGTGCCAGCAGCCGGCCGAGGGGGTTAGCGCACGAGCAGTACTTC.